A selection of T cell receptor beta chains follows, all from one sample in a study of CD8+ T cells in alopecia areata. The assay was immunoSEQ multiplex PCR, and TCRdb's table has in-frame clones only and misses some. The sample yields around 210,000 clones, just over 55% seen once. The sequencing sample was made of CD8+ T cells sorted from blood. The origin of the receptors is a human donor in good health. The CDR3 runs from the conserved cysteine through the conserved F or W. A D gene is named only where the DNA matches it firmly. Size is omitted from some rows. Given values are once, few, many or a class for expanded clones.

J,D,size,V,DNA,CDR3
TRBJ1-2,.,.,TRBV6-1,TGTGCCAGCAGCCCCCGCCGGGACGGAGGCTACACCTTC,CASSPRRDGGYTF
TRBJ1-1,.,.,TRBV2,TGTGCCAGCGGGGGGTTACTGAACACTGAAGCTTTCTTT,CASGGLLNTEAFF
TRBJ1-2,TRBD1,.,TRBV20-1,TGCGGGACAGATTCCCATGGCTACACCTTC,CGTDSHGYTF
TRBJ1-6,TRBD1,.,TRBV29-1,TGCAGCGTTGAAGATTACGATCGTACAGGGGTGCGGTCACCCCTCCACTTT,CSVEDYDRTGVRSPLHF
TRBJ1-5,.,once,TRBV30,TGTGCCTGGAGTGTCCCGGGTCAGCCCCAGCATTTT,CAWSVPGQPQHF
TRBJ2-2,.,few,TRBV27,TGTGCCAGCAGTTTGACAGGGAACACCGGGGAGCTGTTTTTT,CASSLTGNTGELFF
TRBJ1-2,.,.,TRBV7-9,TGTGCCAGCAGTGACGATAACTATGGCTACACCTTC,CASSDDNYGYTF
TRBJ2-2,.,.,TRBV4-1,TGCGCCAGCAGCCGATCACGGGACCACACCGGGGAGCTGTTTTTT,CASSRSRDHTGELFF
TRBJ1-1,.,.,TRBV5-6,TGTGCCAGCAGCTGGGGGGCGGGCACTGAAGCTTTCTTT,CASSWGAGTEAFF
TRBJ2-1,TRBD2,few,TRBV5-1,TGCGCCAGCAGCTTGGAAGGGACTAGCGATAGCGATGAGCAGTTCTTC,CASSLEGTSDSDEQFF
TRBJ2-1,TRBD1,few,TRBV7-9,TGTGCCAGCAGCCCAACAGGGGCAGGCAATGAGCAGTTCTTC,CASSPTGAGNEQFF
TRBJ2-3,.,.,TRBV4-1,TGCGCCAGCAGCCAAGTGTGGGCCAGAGATACGCAGTATTTT,CASSQVWARDTQYF
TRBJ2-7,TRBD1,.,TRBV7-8,TGTGCCAGCAGCATGACAGGGGCCTACGAGCAGTACTTC,CASSMTGAYEQYF
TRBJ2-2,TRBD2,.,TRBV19,TGTGCCAGTAGTATCCCTACAGCGGGGTACGGGGAGCTGTTTTTT,CASSIPTAGYGELFF
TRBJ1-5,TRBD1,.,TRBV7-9,TGTGCCAGCAGTTCAGGGGGCGGCAATCAGCCCCAGCATTTT,CASSSGGGNQPQHF
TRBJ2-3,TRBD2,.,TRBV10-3,TGTGCCACCCTGGATTCGAGCGGGGGGGCAGATACGCAGTATTTT,CATLDSSGGADTQYF
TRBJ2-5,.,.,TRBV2,TGTGCCAGCAGTGACGGGGAGACCCAGTACTTC,CASSDGETQYF
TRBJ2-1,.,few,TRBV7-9,TGTGCCAGCAGCTTAGGGGGGGCCCCACGGAATGAGCAGTTCTTC,CASSLGGAPRNEQFF
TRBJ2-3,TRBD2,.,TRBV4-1,TGCGCCAGCAGTCGGACTAGCGGGGGAACAGATACGCAGTATTTT,CASSRTSGGTDTQYF
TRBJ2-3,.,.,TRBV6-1,TGTGCCAGCAGTGATGGGGTAACCGCCGGGGATACGCAGTATTTT,CASSDGVTAGDTQYF
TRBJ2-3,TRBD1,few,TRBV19,TGTGCCAGTAGTATGGAGGACAGGGGGACCACAGATACGCAGTATTTT,CASSMEDRGTTDTQYF
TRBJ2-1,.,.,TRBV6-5,TGTGCCAGCAGTTACTCTGGGGGCACAGTAAATGAGCAGTTCTTC,CASSYSGGTVNEQFF
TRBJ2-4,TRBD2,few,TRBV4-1,TGCGCCAGCAGCCAAGGCCTACTAGCGGACATTCAGTACTTC,CASSQGLLADIQYF
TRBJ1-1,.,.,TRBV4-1,TGCGCCAGCAGCCAAGAGCCGGGGTTCGGCACTGAAGCTTTCTTT,CASSQEPGFGTEAFF
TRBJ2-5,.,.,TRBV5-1,TGCGCCAGCAGCCCCTCAACGGACAGACTGTACCAAGAGACCCAGTACTTC,CASSPSTDRLYQETQYF
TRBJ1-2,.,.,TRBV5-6,TGTGCCAGCAGCAAGGGGGTAGGCTATGGCTACACCTTC,CASSKGVGYGYTF
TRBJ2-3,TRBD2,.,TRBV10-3,TGTGCCATCAGGTCTAGCGGGGGGAACACAGATACGCAGTATTTT,CAIRSSGGNTDTQYF
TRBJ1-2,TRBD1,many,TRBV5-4,TGTGCCAGCAGCTCAGGGGGAGGGTTCGGCTACACCTTC,CASSSGGGFGYTF
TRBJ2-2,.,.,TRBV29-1,TGCAGCGTTGGGCAGGGAGTCCCCGGGGAGCTGTTTTTT,CSVGQGVPGELFF
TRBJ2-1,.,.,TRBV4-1,TGCGCCAGCAGCCAAGAAAGGGTTGGGGTCAATGAGCAGTTCTTC,CASSQERVGVNEQFF
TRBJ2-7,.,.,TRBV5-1,TGCGCCAGCAGCCCAGGGTTCTCCTACGAGCAGTACTTC,CASSPGFSYEQYF
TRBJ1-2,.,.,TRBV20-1,TGCAGTGCCGTTCAAGATGGCTACACCTTC,CSAVQDGYTF
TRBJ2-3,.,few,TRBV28,TGTGCCAGCAGTTTTGTCCAGGGGCGGGGAGATACGCAGTATTTT,CASSFVQGRGDTQYF
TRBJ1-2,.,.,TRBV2,TGTGCCAGCAACGAAATCGAAGGAGGCCTGAACTATGGCTACACCTTC,CASNEIEGGLNYGYTF